This T cell receptor beta chain originates from a study of blood T cell repertoires in COVID-19. As for the study in general: PBMCs, B-cell-depleted T cells, or T cells were the source of the cDNA or gDNA that made up the material.

V lost 5 bases and J lost 2; bases outside the gene matches: 5. Germline assignment: CDR1 SGHVS and CDR2 FQNEAQ. The CDR3 length is 15 residues. It was during active infection that Seattle patients were enrolled and then longitudinally followed. Measured with immunoSEQ multiplex PCR; TCRdb has only the in-frame clones, and not every one. This sample has about 350,000 clones, with roughly 90% found just once. The TCR originated in a woman aged 55-69 years with COVID-19, enrolled during active disease. The sequencing input was peripheral blood. This chain links TRBV7-8 with TRBJ2-1; 8 nucleotides align to TRBD2. This chain's CDR3 is CASSISGVTYNEQFF. The DNA for the CDR3 is TGTGCCAGCAGCATTAGCGGGGTGACCTACAATGAGCAGTTCTTC.